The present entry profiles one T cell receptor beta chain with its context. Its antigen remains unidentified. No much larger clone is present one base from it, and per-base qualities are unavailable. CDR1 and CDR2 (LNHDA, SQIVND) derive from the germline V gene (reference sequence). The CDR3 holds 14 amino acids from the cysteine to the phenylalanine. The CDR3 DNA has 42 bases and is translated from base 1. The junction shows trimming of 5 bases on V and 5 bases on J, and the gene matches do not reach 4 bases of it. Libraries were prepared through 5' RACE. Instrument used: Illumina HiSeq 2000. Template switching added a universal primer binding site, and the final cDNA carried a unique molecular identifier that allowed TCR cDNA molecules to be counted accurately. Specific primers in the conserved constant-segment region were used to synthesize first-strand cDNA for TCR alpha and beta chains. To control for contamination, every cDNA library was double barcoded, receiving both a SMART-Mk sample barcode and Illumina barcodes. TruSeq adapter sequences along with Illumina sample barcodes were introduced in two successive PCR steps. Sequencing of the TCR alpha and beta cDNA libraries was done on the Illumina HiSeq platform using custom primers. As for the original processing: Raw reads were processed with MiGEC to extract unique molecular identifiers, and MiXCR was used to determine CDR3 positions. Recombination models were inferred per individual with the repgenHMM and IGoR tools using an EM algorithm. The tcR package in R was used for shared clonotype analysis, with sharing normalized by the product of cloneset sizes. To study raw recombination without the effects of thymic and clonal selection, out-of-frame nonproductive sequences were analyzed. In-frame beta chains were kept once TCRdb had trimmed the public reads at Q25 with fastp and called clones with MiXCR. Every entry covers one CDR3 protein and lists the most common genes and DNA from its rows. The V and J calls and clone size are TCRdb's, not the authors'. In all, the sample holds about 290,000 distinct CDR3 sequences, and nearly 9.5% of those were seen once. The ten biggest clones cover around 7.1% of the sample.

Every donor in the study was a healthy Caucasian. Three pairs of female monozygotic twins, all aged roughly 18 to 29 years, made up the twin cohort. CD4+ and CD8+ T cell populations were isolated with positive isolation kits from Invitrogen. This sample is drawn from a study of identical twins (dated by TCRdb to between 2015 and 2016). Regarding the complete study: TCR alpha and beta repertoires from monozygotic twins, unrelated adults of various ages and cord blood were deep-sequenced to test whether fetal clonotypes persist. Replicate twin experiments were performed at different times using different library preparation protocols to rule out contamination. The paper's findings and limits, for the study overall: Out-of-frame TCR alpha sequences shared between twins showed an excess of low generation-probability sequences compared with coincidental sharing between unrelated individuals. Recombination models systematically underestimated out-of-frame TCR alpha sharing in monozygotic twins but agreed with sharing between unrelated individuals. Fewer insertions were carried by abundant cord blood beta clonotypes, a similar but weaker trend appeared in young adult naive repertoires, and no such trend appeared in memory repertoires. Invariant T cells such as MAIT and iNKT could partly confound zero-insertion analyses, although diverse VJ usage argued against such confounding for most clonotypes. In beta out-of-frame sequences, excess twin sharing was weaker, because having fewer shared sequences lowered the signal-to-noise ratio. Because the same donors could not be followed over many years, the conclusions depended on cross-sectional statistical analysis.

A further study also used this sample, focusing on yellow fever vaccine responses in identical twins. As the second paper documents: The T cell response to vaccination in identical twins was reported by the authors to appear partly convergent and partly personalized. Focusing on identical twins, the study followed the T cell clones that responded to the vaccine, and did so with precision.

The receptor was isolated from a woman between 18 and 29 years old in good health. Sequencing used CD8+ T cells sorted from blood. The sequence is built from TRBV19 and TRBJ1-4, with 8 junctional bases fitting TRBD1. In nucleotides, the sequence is TGTGCCAGTAGTCTCCGGACAGGGAATGAAAAACTGTTTTTT. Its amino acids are CASSLRTGNEKLFF.